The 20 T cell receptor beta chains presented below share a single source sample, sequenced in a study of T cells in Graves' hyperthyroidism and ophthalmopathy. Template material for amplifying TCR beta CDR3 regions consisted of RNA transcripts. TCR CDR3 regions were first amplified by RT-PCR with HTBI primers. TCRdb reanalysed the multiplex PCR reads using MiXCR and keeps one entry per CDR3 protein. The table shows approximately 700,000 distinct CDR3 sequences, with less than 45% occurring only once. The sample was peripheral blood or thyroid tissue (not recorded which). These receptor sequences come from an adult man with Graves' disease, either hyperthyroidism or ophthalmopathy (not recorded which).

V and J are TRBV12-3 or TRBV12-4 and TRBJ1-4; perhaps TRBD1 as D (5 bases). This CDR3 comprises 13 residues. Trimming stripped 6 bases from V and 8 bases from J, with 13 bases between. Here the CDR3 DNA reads TGTGCCAGCAGCCAAGGGGCACGGGAAAAACTGTTTTTT. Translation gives CASSQGAREKLFF.

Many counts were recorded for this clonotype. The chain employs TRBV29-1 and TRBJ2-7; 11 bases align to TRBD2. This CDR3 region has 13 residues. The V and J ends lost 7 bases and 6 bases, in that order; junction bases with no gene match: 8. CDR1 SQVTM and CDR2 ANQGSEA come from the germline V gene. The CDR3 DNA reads TGCAGCGCAATACTAGCGGGAGTTGGCGAGCAGTACTTC. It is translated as CSAILAGVGEQYF.

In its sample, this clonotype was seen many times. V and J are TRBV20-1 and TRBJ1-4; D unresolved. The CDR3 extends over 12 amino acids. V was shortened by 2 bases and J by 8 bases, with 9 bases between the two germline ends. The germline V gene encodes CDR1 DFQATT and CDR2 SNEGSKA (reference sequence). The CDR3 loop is CSARPLREKLFF. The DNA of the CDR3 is TGCAGTGCTAGACCCCTGAGGGAAAAACTGTTTTTT.

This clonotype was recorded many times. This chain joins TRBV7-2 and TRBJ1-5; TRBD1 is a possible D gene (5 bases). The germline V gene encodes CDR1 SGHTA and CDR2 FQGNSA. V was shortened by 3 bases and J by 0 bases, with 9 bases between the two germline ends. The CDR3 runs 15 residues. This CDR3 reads CASSLYGGSNQPQHF. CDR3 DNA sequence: TGTGCCAGCAGCTTGTATGGGGGTAGCAATCAGCCCCAGCATTTT.

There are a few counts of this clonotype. The chain's CDR3 is CSARVKGQLDSPLHF. In nucleotides, the CDR3 is TGCAGTGCTAGAGTAAAGGGACAGTTGGATTCACCCCTCCACTTT. The chain recombines TRBV20-1 with TRBJ1-6, with 7 bases lining up with TRBD1. This CDR3 comprises 15 residues. V was pared by 1 base and J by 8 bases, with 8 bases of the junction left unmatched. Germline CDR1 reads DFQATT; CDR2 reads SNEGSKA (reference sequence).

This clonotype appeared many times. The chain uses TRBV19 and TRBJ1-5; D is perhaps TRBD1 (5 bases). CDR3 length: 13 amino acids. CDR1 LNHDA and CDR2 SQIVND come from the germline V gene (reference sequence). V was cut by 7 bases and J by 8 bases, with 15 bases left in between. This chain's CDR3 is CASTPSLGEPQHF. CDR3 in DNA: TGTGCCAGTACCCCCTCGTTGGGGGAGCCCCAGCATTTT. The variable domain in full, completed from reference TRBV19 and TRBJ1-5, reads DGGITQSPKYLFRKEGQNVTLSCEQNLNHDAMYWYRQDPGQGLRLIYYSQIVNDFQKGDIAEGYSVSREKKESFPLTVTSAQKNPTAFYLCASTPSLGEPQHFGDGTRLSIL.

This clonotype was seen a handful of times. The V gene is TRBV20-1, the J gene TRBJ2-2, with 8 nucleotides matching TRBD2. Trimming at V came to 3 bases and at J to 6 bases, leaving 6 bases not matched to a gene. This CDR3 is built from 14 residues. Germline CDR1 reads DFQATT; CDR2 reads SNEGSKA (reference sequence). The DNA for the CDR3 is TGCAGTGCTAGTCGGGAGGGCGCCGCCGGGGAGCTGTTTTTT. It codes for CSASREGAAGELFF.

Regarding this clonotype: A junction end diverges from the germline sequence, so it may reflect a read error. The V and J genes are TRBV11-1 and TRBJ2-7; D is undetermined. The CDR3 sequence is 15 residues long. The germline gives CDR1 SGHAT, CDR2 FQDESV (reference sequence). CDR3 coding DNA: TGTGCCAGCAGCTTCGACGGATCGACCTCCTACGAGCACTACTTC. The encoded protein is CASSFDGSTSYEHYF.

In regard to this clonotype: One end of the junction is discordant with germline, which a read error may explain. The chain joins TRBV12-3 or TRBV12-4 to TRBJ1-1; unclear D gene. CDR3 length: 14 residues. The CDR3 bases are TGTGCCATCAGTTTAGGTGCGGGAGGAACTGAAGCTTTCTTT. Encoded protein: CAISLGAGGTEAFF.

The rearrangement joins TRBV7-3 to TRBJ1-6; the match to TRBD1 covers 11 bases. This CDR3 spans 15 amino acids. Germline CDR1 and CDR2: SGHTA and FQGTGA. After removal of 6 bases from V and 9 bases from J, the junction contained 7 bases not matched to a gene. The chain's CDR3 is CASSKGQGALSPLHF. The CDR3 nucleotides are TGTGCCAGCAGTAAAGGACAGGGGGCCCTTTCACCCCTCCACTTT.

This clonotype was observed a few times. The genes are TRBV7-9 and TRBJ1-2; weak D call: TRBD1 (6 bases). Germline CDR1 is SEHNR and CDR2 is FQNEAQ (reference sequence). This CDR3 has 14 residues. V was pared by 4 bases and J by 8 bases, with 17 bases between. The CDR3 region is CASSSTTGHSGYTF. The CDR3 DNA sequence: TGTGCCAGCAGCTCGACCACAGGGCACTCCGGCTACACCTTC.

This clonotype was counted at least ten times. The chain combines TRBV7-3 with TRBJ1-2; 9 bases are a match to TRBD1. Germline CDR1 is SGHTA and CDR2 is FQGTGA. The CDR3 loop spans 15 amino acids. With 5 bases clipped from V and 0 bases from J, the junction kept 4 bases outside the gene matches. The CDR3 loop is CASSPTGGSNYGYTF. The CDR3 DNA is TGTGCCAGCAGCCCCACAGGGGGCTCTAACTATGGCTACACCTTC.

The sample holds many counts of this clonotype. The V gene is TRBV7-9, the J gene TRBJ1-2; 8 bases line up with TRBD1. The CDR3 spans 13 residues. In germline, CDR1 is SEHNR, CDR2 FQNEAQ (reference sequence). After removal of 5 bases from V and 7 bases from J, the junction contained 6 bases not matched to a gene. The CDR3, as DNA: TGTGCCAGCAGCAACCAGGACAGGGTTGGCTACACCTTC. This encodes CASSNQDRVGYTF.

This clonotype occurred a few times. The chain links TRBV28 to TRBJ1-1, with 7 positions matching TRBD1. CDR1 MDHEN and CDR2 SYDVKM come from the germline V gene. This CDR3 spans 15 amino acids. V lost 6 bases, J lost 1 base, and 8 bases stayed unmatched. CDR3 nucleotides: TGTGCCAGCAGCCCCAAAGGGGGCTCGAACACTGAAGCTTTCTTT. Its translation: CASSPKGGSNTEAFF.

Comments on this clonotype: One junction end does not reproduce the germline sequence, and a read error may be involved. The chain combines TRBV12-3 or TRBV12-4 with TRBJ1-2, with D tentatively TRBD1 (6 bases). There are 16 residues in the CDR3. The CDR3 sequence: CASGLETGPNIYGYTF. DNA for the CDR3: TGTGCCAGCGGTTTAGAGACAGGACCTAACATCTATGGCTACACCTTC.

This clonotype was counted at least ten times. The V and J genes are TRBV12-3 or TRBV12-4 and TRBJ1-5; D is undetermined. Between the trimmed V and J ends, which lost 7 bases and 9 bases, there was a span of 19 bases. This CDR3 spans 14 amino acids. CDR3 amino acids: CASTHEVQGGPQHF. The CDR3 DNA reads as TGTGCCAGCACTCACGAGGTCCAAGGCGGGCCCCAGCATTTT.

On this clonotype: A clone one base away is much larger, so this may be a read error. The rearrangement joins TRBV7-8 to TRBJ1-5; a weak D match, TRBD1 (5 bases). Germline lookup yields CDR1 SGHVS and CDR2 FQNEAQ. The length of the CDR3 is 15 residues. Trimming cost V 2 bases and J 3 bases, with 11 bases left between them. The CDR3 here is CASSLTGPDNQPQHF. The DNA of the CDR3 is TGTGCCAGCAGCTTAACGGGACCGGACAATCAGCCCCAGCATTTT.

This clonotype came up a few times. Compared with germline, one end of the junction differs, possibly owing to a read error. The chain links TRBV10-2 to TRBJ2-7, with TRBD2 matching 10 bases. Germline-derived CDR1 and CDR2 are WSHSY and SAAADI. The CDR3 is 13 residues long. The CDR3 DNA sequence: TGTGCCAGCACTAAACTAGCGGGATACGAGCAGTACTTC. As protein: CASTKLAGYEQYF.

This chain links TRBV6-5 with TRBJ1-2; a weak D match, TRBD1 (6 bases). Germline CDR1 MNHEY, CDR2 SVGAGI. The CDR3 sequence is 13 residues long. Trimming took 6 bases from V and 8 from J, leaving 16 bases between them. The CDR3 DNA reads TGTGCCAGCAGCCTTACAGGGTACGGGGGCTACACCTTC. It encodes CASSLTGYGGYTF.

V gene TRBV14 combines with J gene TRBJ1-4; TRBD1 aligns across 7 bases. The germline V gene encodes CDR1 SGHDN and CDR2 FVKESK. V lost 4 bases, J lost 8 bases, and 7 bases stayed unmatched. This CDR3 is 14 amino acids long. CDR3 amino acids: CASSPQGKREKLFF. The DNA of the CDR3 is TGTGCCAGCAGCCCACAGGGGAAGAGAGAAAAACTGTTTTTT.